A selection of T cell receptor beta chains follows, all from one sample in a study of OX40 agonist ivuxolimab in advanced cancers. Repertoires were generated with immunoSEQ multiplex PCR, while TCRdb's copy carries only in-frame clones and drops some. The table lists 40,000 to 60,000 clones, just over 85% of them singletons. This specimen was CD4+ or CD8+ T cells sorted from blood, taken in a trial of the OX40 agonist ivuxolimab. The receptor source for this set is an adult with an advanced solid tumor such as melanoma, head and neck, liver or kidney cancer. The CDR3 runs from the conserved cysteine through the conserved F or W. Each record gives: J gene, CDR3 length, D gene, clone size, V gene, CDR3 protein, CDR3 DNA. D genes are given only for firm matches. Size is omitted from some rows. Given values are once, few, many or a class for expanded clones.

TRBJ1-2,10,.,.,TRBV10-1,CASTTTGYTF,TGCGCCAGCACCACAACCGGCTACACCTTC
TRBJ2-3,12,.,few,TRBV5-1,CASSLSTDTQYF,TGCGCCAGCAGCTTAAGCACAGATACGCAGTATTTT
TRBJ2-6,14,.,.,TRBV28,CASSFPSGANVLTF,TGTGCCAGCAGTTTCCCCTCTGGGGCCAACGTCCTGACTTTC
TRBJ2-2,14,TRBD2,.,TRBV10-3,CAIRLAEHTGELFF,TGTGCCATCAGGCTAGCGGAGCACACCGGGGAGCTGTTTTTT
TRBJ2-7,13,.,once,TRBV5-4,CASSFQGRHEQYF,TGTGCCAGCAGCTTCCAGGGTAGGCACGAGCAGTACTTC
TRBJ2-1,16,TRBD2,.,TRBV5-6,CASSYQGTSSYNEQFF,TGTGCCAGCAGCTATCAAGGGACTAGCTCCTACAATGAGCAGTTCTTC
TRBJ2-6,13,.,.,TRBV7-8,CASSDSGANVLTF,TGTGCCAGCTCGGACTCTGGGGCCAACGTCCTGACTTTC
TRBJ2-2,15,TRBD1,.,TRBV27,CASRPDRVATGELFF,TGTGCCAGCAGACCAGACAGGGTTGCCACCGGGGAGCTGTTTTTT
TRBJ2-2,16,TRBD2,.,TRBV15,CATSISGGRGTGELFF,TGTGCCACCAGCATTAGCGGGGGGCGGGGCACCGGGGAGCTGTTTTTT
TRBJ2-1,14,.,.,TRBV10-2,CATQDRLHYNEQFF,TGCGCCACCCAGGACAGACTTCACTACAATGAGCAGTTCTTC
TRBJ2-1,15,TRBD1,.,TRBV5-1,CASRAGTGAYNEQFF,TGCGCCAGCAGGGCCGGGACAGGGGCCTACAATGAGCAGTTCTTC
TRBJ2-7,13,.,.,TRBV19,CASSMRTAYEQYF,TGTGCCAGTAGTATGCGGACAGCCTACGAGCAGTACTTC
TRBJ1-1,15,.,.,TRBV6-5,CASSYSATVNTEAFF,TGTGCCAGCAGTTACTCGGCCACAGTTAACACTGAAGCTTTCTTT
TRBJ2-5,14,.,.,TRBV7-8,CASSLDTGIKTQYF,TGTGCCAGCAGCTTAGATACCGGGATAAAGACCCAGTACTTC
TRBJ1-4,15,TRBD1,.,TRBV30,CAWKGQAKSGEKLFF,TGTGCCTGGAAGGGACAGGCCAAATCTGGTGAAAAACTGTTTTTT
TRBJ2-6,16,.,.,TRBV2,CASSDRVRPGANVLTF,TGTGCCAGCAGTGACAGGGTAAGGCCTGGGGCCAACGTCCTGACTTTC
TRBJ1-5,13,.,.,TRBV7-2,CASSLADNQPQHF,TGTGCCAGCAGCTTAGCAGATAATCAGCCCCAGCATTTT
TRBJ2-2,15,TRBD1,.,TRBV27,CASRWDSRNTGELFF,TGTGCCAGCAGGTGGGACAGTCGGAACACCGGGGAGCTGTTTTTT
TRBJ1-1,15,.,.,TRBV6-6,CASSYGGGGTTEAFF,TGTGCCAGCAGTTACGGAGGGGGGGGGACCACTGAAGCTTTCTTT
TRBJ2-6,18,TRBD1,.,TRBV19,CASSMWARGLSGANVLTF,TGTGCCAGTAGTATGTGGGCCAGGGGGCTGTCTGGGGCCAACGTCCTGACTTTC
TRBJ2-3,16,TRBD1,.,TRBV14,CASSLNSGGRTDTQYF,TGTGCCAGCAGCCTAAATTCAGGGGGCCGCACAGATACGCAGTATTTT
TRBJ1-6,15,.,.,TRBV27,CASARDARGNSPLHF,TGTGCCAGCGCCAGGGACGCGCGAGGTAATTCACCCCTCCACTTT
TRBJ1-6,14,.,.,TRBV28,CASSLRGLNSPLHF,TGTGCCAGCAGTTTACGCGGGCTTAATTCACCCCTCCACTTT
TRBJ1-4,14,.,once,TRBV9,CASSVAATNEKLFF,TGTGCCAGCAGCGTAGCAGCAACTAATGAAAAACTGTTTTTT
TRBJ1-4,15,TRBD1,.,TRBV7-9,CASSSGQAGNEKLFF,TGTGCCAGCAGCTCCGGACAGGCTGGCAATGAAAAACTGTTTTTT
TRBJ2-1,18,TRBD2,.,TRBV12-5,CASGLVRSGTSGVDEQFF,TGTGCTAGTGGTTTGGTACGGTCTGGGACTAGCGGGGTCGATGAGCAGTTCTTC
TRBJ1-6,10,.,.,TRBV7-9,CASSLSPLHF,TGTGCCAGCAGCCTGTCACCCCTCCACTTT
TRBJ1-1,14,.,.,TRBV6-1,CASRLRAGDTEAFF,TGTGCCAGCAGACTCAGGGCGGGGGACACTGAAGCTTTCTTT
TRBJ1-1,15,.,.,TRBV30,CAWTGRINLNTEAFF,TGTGCCTGGACTGGCAGGATTAATCTGAACACTGAAGCTTTCTTT
TRBJ1-1,14,.,.,TRBV6-6,CASRPGRMNTEAFF,TGTGCCAGCAGACCGGGACGTATGAACACTGAAGCTTTCTTT
TRBJ2-2,17,.,.,TRBV4-3,CASSQDQLARNTGELFF,TGCGCCAGCAGCCAAGATCAATTAGCGCGGAACACCGGGGAGCTGTTTTTT
TRBJ1-1,12,.,.,TRBV28,CASTYGNTEAFF,TGTGCCAGCACCTATGGGAACACTGAAGCTTTCTTT
TRBJ1-2,15,.,once,TRBV4-3,CASSQGRRVDYGYTF,TGCGCCAGCAGCCAAGGCCGACGGGTGGACTATGGCTACACCTTC
TRBJ2-3,13,.,.,TRBV2,CASRGTSTDTQYF,TGTGCCAGCCGAGGGACTAGCACAGATACGCAGTATTTT
TRBJ2-5,11,.,.,TRBV30,CAWDLASAQYF,TGTGCCTGGGATCTGGCCAGCGCCCAGTACTTC
TRBJ1-4,16,.,.,TRBV9,CASSVGDIRGNEKLFF,TGTGCCAGCAGCGTAGGCGATATCAGGGGTAATGAAAAACTGTTTTTT
TRBJ2-3,17,.,.,TRBV9,CASSVGSGGTTSDTQYF,TGTGCCAGCAGCGTAGGCTCTGGAGGGACCACTTCAGATACGCAGTATTTT
TRBJ2-1,13,TRBD1,few,TRBV7-2,CASSRTGDGEQFF,TGTGCCAGCAGCCGTACAGGGGATGGTGAGCAGTTCTTC
TRBJ2-1,15,.,.,TRBV25-1,CASSEWGLLHNEQFF,TGTGCCAGCAGTGAATGGGGGCTACTCCACAATGAGCAGTTCTTC
TRBJ1-1,15,.,.,TRBV30,CAWSPGGFSLTEAFF,TGTGCCTGGAGTCCCGGGGGATTTTCTCTCACTGAAGCTTTCTTT
TRBJ2-5,13,.,.,TRBV18,CASSPSQGVTQYF,TGTGCCAGCTCACCAAGCCAGGGTGTGACCCAGTACTTC
TRBJ2-1,15,TRBD1,once,TRBV5-1,CASSLEQGAGGEQFF,TGCGCCAGCAGCTTGGAACAGGGGGCAGGCGGTGAGCAGTTCTTC
TRBJ2-3,17,TRBD2,.,TRBV10-1,CASSESWNSGSPDTQYF,TGCGCCAGCAGTGAGTCGTGGAATAGCGGGAGCCCAGATACGCAGTATTTT
TRBJ2-5,12,.,.,TRBV7-6,CASSPNRETQYF,TGTGCCAGCAGTCCCAATAGAGAGACCCAGTACTTC
TRBJ1-6,15,.,.,TRBV5-1,CASSLTPGEFSPLHF,TGCGCCAGCAGCTTGACACCAGGGGAGTTTTCACCCCTCCACTTT
TRBJ2-2,15,.,.,TRBV9,CASSVGAGKTGELFF,TGTGCCAGCAGCGTAGGGGCAGGGAAAACCGGGGAGCTGTTTTTT
TRBJ2-7,13,.,.,TRBV5-1,CASSSQNAREQYF,TGCGCCAGCAGCTCCCAAAACGCCAGGGAGCAGTACTTC
TRBJ2-1,14,TRBD2,.,TRBV5-4,CASSLAGSYNEQFF,TGTGCCAGCAGCCTAGCGGGGTCCTACAATGAGCAGTTCTTC
TRBJ1-1,13,.,.,TRBV29-1,CSVVTQGNTEAFF,TGCAGCGTTGTCACGCAGGGGAACACTGAAGCTTTCTTT
TRBJ2-7,12,.,once,TRBV18,CASSPLVGKQYF,TGTGCCAGCTCACCCCTGGTGGGTAAGCAGTACTTC
TRBJ1-4,18,TRBD1,.,TRBV4-2,CASSQGQTGGIASEKLFF,TGTGCCAGCAGCCAAGGACAGACAGGGGGGATTGCGAGTGAAAAACTGTTTTTT
TRBJ2-5,14,.,.,TRBV29-1,CSVETGTEQETQYF,TGCAGCGTTGAAACGGGGACGGAACAAGAGACCCAGTACTTC
TRBJ2-3,14,.,.,TRBV6-5,CASSYFGRADTQYF,TGTGCCAGCAGTTACTTCGGCAGGGCAGATACGCAGTATTTT
TRBJ1-1,13,.,once,TRBV28,CASRGDGNTEAFF,TGTGCCAGCAGGGGGGACGGAAACACTGAAGCTTTCTTT
TRBJ2-1,17,TRBD2,.,TRBV30,CAWSIISLSSGRGEQFF,TGTGCCTGGAGTATCATCAGCCTTTCTAGCGGGAGAGGTGAGCAGTTCTTC
TRBJ1-2,13,.,.,TRBV10-3,CAISESDSYGYTF,TGTGCCATCAGTGAGTCCGACAGTTATGGCTACACCTTC
TRBJ2-5,15,TRBD2,.,TRBV5-4,CASSETGLAGETQYF,TGTGCCAGCAGCGAAACGGGACTAGCTGGGGAGACCCAGTACTTC
TRBJ1-4,14,.,once,TRBV5-1,CASSLQGSNEKLFF,TGCGCCAGCAGCTTGCAAGGGAGTAATGAAAAACTGTTTTTT
TRBJ2-7,12,.,.,TRBV18,CASSRREYEQYF,TGTGCCAGCTCACGGAGGGAGTACGAGCAGTACTTC
TRBJ2-5,17,TRBD2,.,TRBV4-1,CASSHPNSGGPRETQYF,TGCGCCAGCAGCCATCCTAATTCGGGGGGGCCGAGGGAGACCCAGTACTTC